This is a list of T cell receptor beta chains from one sample in a study of T cells in localized non-small cell lung cancer. Using immunoSEQ multiplex PCR, the repertoire was profiled, and TCRdb retains in-frame clones only, with some absent. Here the sample spans under 2,500 clones, less than 40% being singletons. The material sequenced was normal lung tissue next to the tumor, taken before any cancer treatment. These receptors were collected from a female donor at least 60 years old with stage I squamous cell lung carcinoma. The CDR3 runs from the conserved cysteine through the conserved F or W. Fields, in order: clone size, J gene, D gene, V gene, CDR3 protein, CDR3 DNA. D genes are given only for firm matches. Size values are once, few and many counts, or a class for expanded clones, and some rows have none.

abundance: once
j_gene: TRBJ2-2
d_gene: TRBD1
v_gene: TRBV30
CDR3aa: CAWGTGQRLGELFF
CDR3nt: TGTGCCTGGGGGACGGGACAGAGGCTCGGGGAGCTGTTTTTT

abundance: few
j_gene: TRBJ2-1
d_gene: -
v_gene: TRBV11-3
CDR3aa: CASSLGFGERGHEQFF
CDR3nt: TGTGCCAGCAGCTTGGGGTTTGGGGAACGTGGGCATGAGCAGTTCTTC

abundance: -
j_gene: TRBJ2-7
d_gene: TRBD2
v_gene: TRBV12-5
CDR3aa: CASGLRTSGGPGGYEQYF
CDR3nt: TGTGCTAGTGGTTTGAGGACTAGCGGGGGCCCAGGCGGATACGAGCAGTACTTC

abundance: -
j_gene: TRBJ1-1
d_gene: TRBD1
v_gene: TRBV15
CDR3aa: CATSDGQGGTEAFF
CDR3nt: TGTGCCACCAGCGACGGACAGGGTGGGACTGAAGCTTTCTTT

abundance: -
j_gene: TRBJ2-7
d_gene: -
v_gene: TRBV11-3
CDR3aa: CASSQWEASYEQYF
CDR3nt: TGTGCCAGCAGCCAGTGGGAGGCGTCCTACGAGCAGTACTTC

abundance: few
j_gene: TRBJ1-1
d_gene: -
v_gene: TRBV9
CDR3aa: CASGTVDDTEAFF
CDR3nt: TGTGCCAGCGGGACCGTCGATGACACTGAAGCTTTCTTT

abundance: few
j_gene: TRBJ1-1
d_gene: -
v_gene: TRBV11-3
CDR3aa: CASSDGDRLNTEAFF
CDR3nt: TGTGCCAGCAGCGACGGAGACAGGCTGAACACTGAAGCTTTCTTT

abundance: -
j_gene: TRBJ1-1
d_gene: -
v_gene: TRBV29-1
CDR3aa: CSVESVRDNTEAFF
CDR3nt: TGCAGCGTTGAAAGTGTTAGGGATAACACTGAAGCTTTCTTT

abundance: -
j_gene: TRBJ1-6
d_gene: -
v_gene: TRBV19
CDR3aa: CASSPRGLTSSYNSPLHF
CDR3nt: TGTGCCAGTAGTCCCCGGGGCCTCACGAGCTCCTATAATTCACCCCTCCACTTT

abundance: -
j_gene: TRBJ2-5
d_gene: TRBD2
v_gene: TRBV9
CDR3aa: CASSVVGSSGEQETQYF
CDR3nt: TGTGCCAGCAGCGTAGTTGGCTCTAGCGGGGAACAAGAGACCCAGTACTTC

abundance: -
j_gene: TRBJ2-5
d_gene: -
v_gene: TRBV5-1
CDR3aa: CASSRDTSYQETQYF
CDR3nt: TGCGCCAGCAGCCGGGACACTTCCTACCAAGAGACCCAGTACTTC

abundance: -
j_gene: TRBJ2-1
d_gene: TRBD2
v_gene: TRBV6-8
CDR3aa: CASSSGTRGTQFF
CDR3nt: TGTGCCAGCAGTTCCGGGACTAGAGGAACGCAGTTCTTC

abundance: few
j_gene: TRBJ1-4
d_gene: -
v_gene: TRBV29-1
CDR3aa: CSVVFSGTEKLFF
CDR3nt: TGCAGCGTGGTCTTTTCCGGGACTGAAAAACTGTTTTTT

abundance: -
j_gene: TRBJ1-2
d_gene: -
v_gene: TRBV28
CDR3aa: CASSSWPAYGYTF
CDR3nt: TGTGCCAGCAGTTCCTGGCCTGCATATGGCTACACCTTC

abundance: -
j_gene: TRBJ2-7
d_gene: TRBD2
v_gene: TRBV6-4
CDR3aa: CASSAYSGLYEQYF
CDR3nt: TGTGCCAGCAGTGCTTATTCGGGACTATACGAGCAGTACTTC

abundance: -
j_gene: TRBJ1-5
d_gene: TRBD1
v_gene: TRBV6-8
CDR3aa: CATDLGQPLNQPQHF
CDR3nt: TGTGCCACCGACTTGGGACAGCCTTTGAATCAGCCCCAGCATTTT

abundance: -
j_gene: TRBJ1-1
d_gene: -
v_gene: TRBV19
CDR3aa: CASSIVRVPMAFF
CDR3nt: TGTGCCAGTAGTATAGTGCGGGTACCGATGGCTTTCTTT

abundance: large
j_gene: TRBJ1-1
d_gene: -
v_gene: TRBV19
CDR3aa: CASSLRADRSTEAFF
CDR3nt: TGTGCCAGTAGTTTAAGGGCGGATCGGAGCACTGAAGCTTTCTTT

abundance: -
j_gene: TRBJ2-7
d_gene: TRBD1
v_gene: TRBV10-2
CDR3aa: CASTATTGGEQYF
CDR3nt: TGCGCCAGCACCGCGACGACAGGGGGCGAGCAGTACTTC

abundance: few
j_gene: TRBJ2-1
d_gene: TRBD1
v_gene: TRBV29-1
CDR3aa: CSAAPGTGPYNEQFF
CDR3nt: TGCAGCGCCGCACCCGGGACAGGGCCCTACAATGAGCAGTTCTTC

abundance: -
j_gene: TRBJ2-6
d_gene: -
v_gene: TRBV29-1
CDR3aa: CSVLQHPNSGANVLTF
CDR3nt: TGCAGCGTGTTGCAGCACCCCAACTCTGGGGCCAACGTCCTGACTTTC

abundance: -
j_gene: TRBJ2-2
d_gene: -
v_gene: TRBV4-1
CDR3aa: CASSQVGGGGSTGELFF
CDR3nt: TGCGCCAGCAGCCAAGTCGGCGGGGGCGGCAGCACCGGGGAGCTGTTTTTT

abundance: -
j_gene: TRBJ2-7
d_gene: TRBD1
v_gene: TRBV6-8
CDR3aa: CASRWDRVGYEQYF
CDR3nt: TGTGCCAGCAGATGGGACAGGGTTGGGTACGAGCAGTACTTC

abundance: -
j_gene: TRBJ2-3
d_gene: -
v_gene: TRBV6-8
CDR3aa: CASSEAGGTDTQYF
CDR3nt: TGTGCCAGCAGTGAGGCAGGGGGCACAGATACGCAGTATTTT

abundance: -
j_gene: TRBJ2-5
d_gene: TRBD2
v_gene: TRBV5-1
CDR3aa: CASSLAAGSGETQYF
CDR3nt: TGCGCCAGCAGCCTAGCGGCAGGGTCGGGAGAGACCCAGTACTTC

abundance: large
j_gene: TRBJ2-3
d_gene: -
v_gene: TRBV6-8
CDR3aa: CASSLRDPRTDTQYF
CDR3nt: TGTGCCAGCAGTTTAAGGGATCCCCGCACAGATACGCAGTATTTT

abundance: -
j_gene: TRBJ1-4
d_gene: TRBD1
v_gene: TRBV6-1
CDR3aa: CASSEGPGGTEPEKLFF
CDR3nt: TGTGCCAGCAGTGAAGGGCCAGGTGGGACAGAGCCCGAAAAACTGTTTTTT

abundance: -
j_gene: TRBJ1-2
d_gene: -
v_gene: TRBV19
CDR3aa: CASSTTGGYTF
CDR3nt: TGTGCCAGTAGTACCACTGGTGGCTACACCTTC

abundance: -
j_gene: TRBJ2-7
d_gene: -
v_gene: TRBV5-1
CDR3aa: CASSFLGGLRGLEQYF
CDR3nt: TGCGCCAGCAGCTTTCTAGGAGGGCTGCGAGGGCTCGAGCAGTACTTC

abundance: -
j_gene: TRBJ2-7
d_gene: -
v_gene: TRBV28
CDR3aa: CASSNRAYEQYF
CDR3nt: TGTGCCAGCAGTAACAGGGCCTACGAGCAGTACTTC

abundance: once
j_gene: TRBJ2-7
d_gene: -
v_gene: TRBV12-5
CDR3aa: CASGLSSHEQYF
CDR3nt: TGTGCTAGTGGTTTAAGTTCACACGAGCAGTACTTC

abundance: -
j_gene: TRBJ2-3
d_gene: -
v_gene: TRBV14
CDR3aa: CASSQGVDMQYF
CDR3nt: TGTGCCAGCAGCCAAGGGGTAGATATGCAGTATTTT

abundance: -
j_gene: TRBJ2-3
d_gene: TRBD1
v_gene: TRBV9
CDR3aa: CASSVRDRGLTDTQYF
CDR3nt: TGTGCCAGCAGCGTCCGGGACAGGGGGCTCACAGATACGCAGTATTTT

abundance: few
j_gene: TRBJ1-3
d_gene: -
v_gene: TRBV9
CDR3aa: CASSVDNRASGNTIYF
CDR3nt: TGTGCCAGCAGCGTAGATAACAGGGCCTCTGGAAACACCATATATTTT

abundance: -
j_gene: TRBJ1-2
d_gene: TRBD1
v_gene: TRBV28
CDR3aa: CASSVRQGGAYGYTF
CDR3nt: TGTGCCAGCAGTGTTCGACAGGGGGGTGCCTATGGCTACACCTTC

abundance: -
j_gene: TRBJ2-5
d_gene: TRBD1
v_gene: TRBV9
CDR3aa: CASSLRGSGQETQYF
CDR3nt: TGTGCCAGCAGCCTCAGGGGGTCGGGGCAAGAGACCCAGTACTTC

abundance: few
j_gene: TRBJ2-7
d_gene: TRBD2
v_gene: TRBV19
CDR3aa: CASSNPGLAGEQYF
CDR3nt: TGTGCCAGTAGTAATCCCGGACTAGCGGGTGAGCAGTACTTC

abundance: -
j_gene: TRBJ2-5
d_gene: -
v_gene: TRBV9
CDR3aa: CASSVGELGLETQYF
CDR3nt: TGTGCCAGCAGCGTAGGCGAGTTAGGGTTGGAGACCCAGTACTTC

abundance: few
j_gene: TRBJ1-1
d_gene: -
v_gene: TRBV28
CDR3aa: CASGFTEAFF
CDR3nt: TGTGCTTCGGGCTTCACTGAAGCTTTCTTT

abundance: -
j_gene: TRBJ1-2
d_gene: TRBD1
v_gene: TRBV18
CDR3aa: CASSPRQGAVYGYTF
CDR3nt: TGTGCCAGCTCACCGCGACAGGGGGCGGTCTATGGCTACACCTTC

abundance: -
j_gene: TRBJ2-2
d_gene: -
v_gene: TRBV9
CDR3aa: CASSVDREKSGELFF
CDR3nt: TGTGCCAGCAGCGTGGATAGGGAGAAGTCCGGGGAGCTGTTTTTT

abundance: -
j_gene: TRBJ2-7
d_gene: TRBD2
v_gene: TRBV18
CDR3aa: CASSPRTSGGPYEQYF
CDR3nt: TGTGCCAGCTCACCAAGGACTAGCGGGGGTCCCTACGAGCAGTACTTC

abundance: -
j_gene: TRBJ2-7
d_gene: -
v_gene: TRBV6-8
CDR3aa: CAISFDSVYEQYF
CDR3nt: TGTGCCATCAGTTTTGACAGCGTCTACGAGCAGTACTTC

abundance: few
j_gene: TRBJ2-6
d_gene: -
v_gene: TRBV6-8
CDR3aa: CASSVVVGSGANVLTF
CDR3nt: TGTGCCAGCAGTGTTGTCGTCGGTTCTGGGGCCAACGTCCTGACTTTC

abundance: few
j_gene: TRBJ1-2
d_gene: TRBD1
v_gene: TRBV9
CDR3aa: CASSAPGTDLFGYGYTF
CDR3nt: TGTGCCAGCAGCGCCCCCGGGACAGACCTATTCGGCTATGGCTACACCTTC

abundance: -
j_gene: TRBJ2-7
d_gene: -
v_gene: TRBV10-3
CDR3aa: CAISEGIVGLGEQYF
CDR3nt: TGTGCCATCAGTGAGGGAATAGTTGGCCTTGGTGAGCAGTACTTC

abundance: -
j_gene: TRBJ1-2
d_gene: TRBD1
v_gene: TRBV5-1
CDR3aa: CASSLGGQGYGYTF
CDR3nt: TGCGCCAGCAGCTTGGGGGGACAGGGCTATGGCTACACCTTC

abundance: few
j_gene: TRBJ1-2
d_gene: -
v_gene: TRBV4-1
CDR3aa: CASSPQGWSGYGYTF
CDR3nt: TGCGCCAGCAGCCCCCAGGGGTGGAGCGGCTATGGCTACACCTTC

abundance: -
j_gene: TRBJ2-1
d_gene: -
v_gene: TRBV28
CDR3aa: CASSLSGNEQFF
CDR3nt: TGTGCCAGCAGTTTATCGGGCAATGAGCAGTTCTTC

abundance: -
j_gene: TRBJ2-3
d_gene: TRBD2
v_gene: TRBV19
CDR3aa: CASSIGPTSGVDTQYF
CDR3nt: TGTGCCAGTAGTATAGGCCCGACTAGCGGGGTGGATACGCAGTATTTT

abundance: few
j_gene: TRBJ1-2
d_gene: TRBD1
v_gene: TRBV4-1
CDR3aa: CASSQDGTGGVGYGYTF
CDR3nt: TGCGCCAGCAGCCAAGATGGGACAGGGGGCGTTGGCTATGGCTACACCTTC

abundance: -
j_gene: TRBJ1-2
d_gene: -
v_gene: TRBV18
CDR3aa: CASSLWTANGGYTF
CDR3nt: TGTGCCAGCTCCCTCTGGACCGCCAATGGGGGCTACACCTTC

abundance: -
j_gene: TRBJ2-7
d_gene: TRBD2
v_gene: TRBV6-8
CDR3aa: CASSTGLAGSYEQYF
CDR3nt: TGTGCCAGCAGTACTGGACTAGCGGGCTCCTACGAGCAGTACTTC

abundance: few
j_gene: TRBJ2-5
d_gene: TRBD1
v_gene: TRBV6-8
CDR3aa: CASSYTGQGANQETQYF
CDR3nt: TGTGCCAGCAGTTACACCGGACAGGGGGCTAACCAAGAGACCCAGTACTTC

abundance: medium-sized
j_gene: TRBJ2-2
d_gene: -
v_gene: TRBV9
CDR3aa: CASSVGIAGELFF
CDR3nt: TGTGCCAGCAGCGTAGGGATTGCCGGGGAGCTGTTTTTT

abundance: few
j_gene: TRBJ2-1
d_gene: TRBD2
v_gene: TRBV11-3
CDR3aa: CASSQQTSGSFNEQFF
CDR3nt: TGTGCCAGCAGCCAACAAACTAGCGGGAGCTTCAATGAGCAGTTCTTC

abundance: few
j_gene: TRBJ2-2
d_gene: TRBD2
v_gene: TRBV9
CDR3aa: CASSLTGTTYTGELFF
CDR3nt: TGTGCCAGCAGCCTCACCGGGACTACCTACACCGGGGAGCTGTTTTTT

abundance: few
j_gene: TRBJ1-2
d_gene: TRBD1
v_gene: TRBV28
CDR3aa: CASSGQGDYGYTF
CDR3nt: TGTGCCAGCAGTGGACAGGGGGACTATGGCTACACCTTC